The 24 T cell receptor beta chains in this list originate from one sample, sequenced in a study of blood T cell repertoires in COVID-19. Measured with immunoSEQ multiplex PCR; TCRdb has only the in-frame clones, and not every one. In the table there are about 230,000 clones, roughly 84% of which are singletons. The material sequenced was peripheral blood. Receptors originate from a middle-aged man with acute or convalescent COVID-19.

This sequence joins TRBV5-1 and TRBJ1-1, with D hard to call. The V and J ends lost 0 bases and 5 bases respectively, with 11 bases between them. The CDR3 covers 14 residues. Germline CDR1 reads SGHRS; CDR2 reads YFSETQ. The CDR3 region is CASSLGPGWTEAFF. The CDR3 DNA is TGCGCCAGCAGCTTGGGACCGGGTTGGACTGAAGCTTTCTTT.

The rearrangement joins TRBV29-1 to TRBJ2-7; 9 bases fit TRBD2. CDR1 is SQVTM and CDR2 is ANQGSEA in the germline V gene. This CDR3 spans 14 amino acids. J gave up 5 bases and V 3 bases, and 8 bases lay outside the gene matches. The CDR3 here is CSVERIAGVHEQYF. The CDR3 DNA follows: TGCAGCGTTGAGAGAATAGCGGGGGTCCACGAGCAGTACTTC.

This chain joins TRBV5-4 and TRBJ2-7; D might be TRBD1 (6 bases). The CDR3 is made up of 13 amino acids. V shed 0 bases and J shed 6 bases, with 10 bases lying between them. Germline-derived CDR1 and CDR2 are SGHNT and YYREEE (reference sequence). The chain's CDR3 is CASSLVGAGEQYF. The DNA for the CDR3 is TGTGCCAGCAGCTTGGTGGGGGCAGGCGAGCAGTACTTC.

The chain uses TRBV11-2 and TRBJ1-1; the match to TRBD1 covers 7 bases. This CDR3 is built from 15 residues. The J segment lost 2 bases and the V segment lost 2 bases, leaving 5 bases of the junction unmatched. The germline V gene has CDR1 SGHAT and CDR2 FQNNGV. The CDR3 is CASSLTYRGNTEAFF. CDR3 DNA: TGTGCCAGCAGCTTAACGTACAGGGGTAACACTGAAGCTTTCTTT. Using reference TRBV11-2 and TRBJ1-1 for the parts outside the CDR3, the full variable domain is EAGVAQSPRYKIIEKRQSVAFWCNPISGHATLYWYQQILGQGPKLLIQFQNNGVVDDSQLPKDRFSAERLKGVDSTLKIQPAKLEDSAVYLCASSLTYRGNTEAFFGQGTRLTVV.

The chain couples TRBV3-1 (or the pseudogene TRBV3-2) to TRBJ2-6; the match to TRBD2 covers 7 bases. The CDR3 loop spans 16 amino acids. Germline V gene sequence: CDR1 LGHDT, CDR2 YNNKEL (reference sequence). J lost 4 bases, V lost 0 bases, and 3 bases had no gene match. CDR3 DNA sequence: TGTGCCAGCAGCCAAGATGGGAGGGCCGGGGCCAACGTCCTGACTTTC. Residues: CASSQDGRAGANVLTF.

The chain uses TRBV15 and TRBJ2-2, with 7 nucleotides matching TRBD2. Germline values: CDR1 LNHNV, CDR2 YYDKDF (reference sequence). V trimming: 8 bases; J trimming: 4 bases; junction bases outside the gene matches: 16. The CDR3 totals 17 residues. The CDR3 loop reads CATQEGKDSGPTGELFF. The CDR3 region has the DNA TGTGCCACCCAAGAGGGGAAAGATAGCGGGCCCACCGGGGAGCTGTTTTTT.

The chain has TRBV9 and TRBJ1-1, with D hard to call. The CDR3 sequence is 16 residues long. The V end was cut by 2 bases, the J end by 0 bases, with 14 bases between. Germline V gene sequence: CDR1 SGDLS, CDR2 YYNGEE. The CDR3 region is CASSVGGTLMNTEAFF. The CDR3, as DNA: TGTGCCAGCAGCGTCGGAGGAACCCTAATGAACACTGAAGCTTTCTTT.

This clone was seen once. This sequence joins TRBV20-1 and TRBJ2-1; 11 nucleotides match TRBD2. The CDR3 totals 17 residues. With V trimmed by 3 bases and J by 2 bases, 9 bases remained unmatched. Looked up from germline, CDR1 is DFQATT and CDR2 is SNEGSKA (reference sequence). The CDR3 sequence: CSASGGLAETPYNEQFF. The CDR3 bases are TGCAGTGCTAGTGGGGGACTAGCGGAAACCCCCTACAATGAGCAGTTCTTC.

This rearrangement joins TRBV19 to TRBJ1-5; 8 nucleotides agree with TRBD1. Unmatched junction bases numbered 11, after V lost 6 bases and J lost 4 bases. Germline V gene data show CDR1 as LNHDA and CDR2 as SQIVND (reference sequence). The CDR3 covers 16 residues. This CDR3 reads CASSLRTGTSNQPQHF. CDR3 bases: TGTGCCAGTAGCCTTAGGACAGGGACCAGTAATCAGCCCCAGCATTTT.

This rearrangement joins TRBV7-2 to TRBJ1-1; 7 positions agree with TRBD1. The V gene's germline CDR1 is SGHTA and CDR2 FQGNSA. Losses at the gene ends were 3 bases for V and 10 bases for J; bases not matched to a gene: 11. The length of the CDR3 is 14 residues. CDR3 region: CASSLGFNQGGAFF. For the CDR3, the DNA is TGTGCCAGCAGCTTGGGATTTAACCAGGGGGGAGCTTTCTTT.

The rearrangement links TRBV5-1 to TRBJ1-2; 7 positions agree with TRBD1. The CDR3 contains 15 residues. Germline trimming cut 1 base from V and 4 bases from J; bases unmatched to any gene: 7. From germline, CDR1 is SGHRS and CDR2 YFSETQ. CDR3 region: CASSLMRQGGYGYTF. Here the CDR3 DNA reads TGCGCCAGCAGCTTGATGAGACAGGGCGGCTATGGCTACACCTTC. Together with reference TRBV5-1 and TRBJ1-2, the CDR3 gives the full variable domain: KAGVTQTPRYLIKTRGQQVTLSCSPISGHRSVSWYQQTPGQGLQFLFEYFSETQRNKGNFPGRFSGRQFSNSRSEMNVSTLELGDSALYLCASSLMRQGGYGYTFGSGTRLTVV.

J is TRBJ2-3 and V is TRBV5-4; D is possibly TRBD1 (5 bases). The germline V and J ends were trimmed by 4 bases and 9 bases, with 15 bases remaining between them. Germline V gene data show CDR1 as SGHNT and CDR2 as YYREEE (reference sequence). This CDR3 is built from 13 residues. CDR3 loop: CASSNDRDPTQYF. The DNA for the CDR3 is TGTGCCAGCAGCAACGACAGAGACCCCACGCAGTATTTT.

This rearrangement joins TRBV11-2 to TRBJ1-3; 7 nucleotides align to TRBD1. The CDR3 extends over 17 amino acids. With 4 bases clipped from V and 0 bases from J, the junction kept 9 bases outside the gene matches. The V gene's germline CDR1 is SGHAT and CDR2 FQNNGV. CDR3 region: CASSSNSGTVSGNTIYF. The CDR3 DNA follows: TGTGCCAGCAGCTCGAACTCCGGGACAGTCTCTGGAAACACCATATATTTT.

The chain recombines TRBV18 with TRBJ1-6; D is ambiguous. Germline V gene sequence: CDR1 KGHSH, CDR2 LQKENI. Trimming shortened V by 3 bases and J by 4 bases, and 4 bases separated the two germline ends. The CDR3 is made up of 13 amino acids. CDR3 coding DNA: TGTGCCAGCTCACCCCAGTATAATTCACCCCTCCACTTT. The encoded protein is CASSPQYNSPLHF.

The chain carries TRBV9 and TRBJ1-3; perhaps TRBD1 as D (6 bases). The length of the CDR3 is 18 residues. The V end lost 0 bases, the J end lost 4 bases, and 20 bases lay between the germline ends. Looked up from germline, CDR1 is SGDLS and CDR2 is YYNGEE. The CDR3 here is CASSVGSSWRTAGNTIYF. The DNA of the CDR3 is TGTGCCAGCAGCGTAGGCTCGTCGTGGCGGACAGCCGGAAACACCATATATTTT. Together with reference TRBV9 and TRBJ1-3, the CDR3 gives the full variable domain: DSGVTQTPKHLITATGQRVTLRCSPRSGDLSVYWYQQSLDQGLQFLIQYYNGEERAKGNILERFSAQQFPDLHSELNLSSLELGDSALYFCASSVGSSWRTAGNTIYFGEGSWLTVV.

The rearrangement links TRBV19 to TRBJ2-1; TRBD2 matches 9 bases. Germline CDR1 is LNHDA and CDR2 is SQIVND (reference sequence). With V trimmed by 3 bases and J by 0 bases, 6 bases remained unmatched. This CDR3 has 17 amino acids. The CDR3 bases are TGTGCCAGTAGTATCGTTAGCGGGGGTAGCTCCTACAATGAGCAGTTCTTC. Translated: CASSIVSGGSSYNEQFF.

This clone appeared once. This rearrangement joins TRBV3-1 (or the pseudogene TRBV3-2) to TRBJ2-1; 7 nucleotides line up with TRBD2. The V and J ends lost 1 base and 14 bases, in that order; junction bases with no gene match: 8. The CDR3 is 13 residues long. Per the germline V gene, CDR1 is LGHDT and CDR2 is YNNKEL (reference sequence). CDR3 region: CASSQGLASGEFF. For the CDR3, the DNA is TGTGCCAGCAGCCAAGGACTAGCCTCTGGGGAGTTCTTC.

The gene calls are TRBV23-1 and TRBJ2-6; D perhaps matches TRBD1 (5 bases). TRBV23-1 is an open reading frame whose function is uncertain. The CDR3 loop spans 15 amino acids. The ends were cut back, 2 bases at V and 5 bases at J, with 10 bases in the middle. CDR3 sequence (DNA): TGCGCCAGCAGTCAAGCAGGGTCCCGGGCCAACGTCCTGACTTTC. Translating gives CASSQAGSRANVLTF.

The rearrangement uses TRBV5-8 and TRBJ1-5, with no clear D. This CDR3 has 16 residues. Trimming shortened V by 2 bases and J by 2 bases, and 14 bases separated the two germline ends. Germline V CDR1 and CDR2: SGHTS, YDEGEE. CDR3 nucleotide sequence: TGTGCCAGCAGCTTAACATTGGGCGTTGGCAATCAGCCCCAGCATTTT. Its protein product is CASSLTLGVGNQPQHF.

This chain joins TRBV28 and TRBJ2-7; D might be TRBD1 (5 bases). Per the germline V gene, CDR1 is MDHEN and CDR2 is SYDVKM. The CDR3 consists of 15 residues. Trimming took off 1 base at V and 0 bases at J, with 10 bases between the two ends. CDR3 loop: CASSLFWGPSYEQYF. DNA of the CDR3: TGTGCCAGCAGTTTATTCTGGGGCCCCTCCTACGAGCAGTACTTC.

This clone has a handful of counts. The V gene is TRBV19, the J gene TRBJ1-1, with 8 bases fitting TRBD1. The V gene's germline CDR1 is LNHDA and CDR2 SQIVND (reference sequence). Unmatched junction bases numbered 8, after V lost 4 bases and J lost 4 bases. This CDR3 has 15 amino acids. CDR3 sequence reads: CASSTDRVLTTEAFF. In DNA, the CDR3 is TGTGCCAGTAGTACGGACAGGGTGCTGACCACTGAAGCTTTCTTT. The full variable domain, its missing parts supplied by reference TRBV19 and TRBJ1-1, is DGGITQSPKYLFRKEGQNVTLSCEQNLNHDAMYWYRQDPGQGLRLIYYSQIVNDFQKGDIAEGYSVSREKKESFPLTVTSAQKNPTAFYLCASSTDRVLTTEAFFGQGTRLTVV.

This chain uses TRBV15 with TRBJ2-5; TRBD1 matches at 8 bases. J was trimmed by 4 bases and V by 1 base; bases with no gene match: 5. Germline V gene data show CDR1 as LNHNV and CDR2 as YYDKDF (reference sequence). This CDR3 contains 15 residues. CDR3 loop: CATSRGQGAGETQYF. CDR3 DNA: TGTGCCACCAGCAGAGGGCAGGGGGCCGGAGAGACCCAGTACTTC.

The V call is TRBV2, the J call TRBJ1-1; D is unclear. The germline V and J ends were trimmed by 10 bases and 5 bases, with 23 bases remaining between them. Germline V gene sequence: CDR1 SNHLY, CDR2 FYNNEI. The CDR3 contains 15 residues. CDR3 sequence (DNA): TGTGCCATCGTCACCCCCGGGTCGAGCCGGACTGAAGCTTTCTTT. Translated: CAIVTPGSSRTEAFF.

The chain carries TRBV3-1 (or the pseudogene TRBV3-2) and TRBJ2-1, with 12 bases fitting TRBD2. CDR3 size: 15 residues. The germline V gene has CDR1 LGHDT and CDR2 YNNKEL (reference sequence). The ends lost 8 bases at V and 5 bases at J; junction bases unmatched: 7. The CDR3 nucleotides read TGTGCCAGCCGCCTAGCGGGGGGGCCCAACAATGAGCAGTTCTTC. This gives the protein CASRLAGGPNNEQFF.